This T cell receptor beta chain derives from a study of human T cells and chemical hapten exposure. Treatment indicated: therapeutic diphenylcyclopropenone sensitization with weekly scalp DPC. Unique molecular identifiers were attached to individual cDNA molecules within the library. TCRdb redid the calling of the reads with MiXCR, one entry per CDR3 protein. The sample has about 3,500 distinct CDR3 sequences, 48% seen once. This CDR3 has 18 amino acids. Losses at the gene ends were 1 base for V and 0 bases for J; bases not matched to a gene: 8. Germline values: CDR1 SEHNR, CDR2 FQNEAQ (reference sequence).

The TCR originated in an adult with alopecia areata. Some clones in this sample may be carry-over from other donors' samples. This table probably holds off-target reads from a library built for another chain. The V gene is TRBV7-9, the J gene TRBJ2-3; 9 positions agree with TRBD1. Sample: whole blood, taken before DPC sensitization or 2, 6, or about 24 weeks after (not recorded which). CDR3 region: CASSLESGTGSSTDTQYF. CDR3 nucleotide sequence: TGTGCCAGCAGCTTAGAGTCCGGGACAGGGAGTAGCACAGATACGCAGTATTTT.